This paragraph reports one TCR beta chain. The antigen is not known. This sample is part of a study of OX40 agonist ivuxolimab in advanced cancers. Overall study context: Treatment of patients was with ivuxolimab, an agonistic anti-OX40 (CD134) antibody.

From germline, CDR1 is MNHEY and CDR2 SMNVEV (reference sequence). Trimming removed 4 bases at V and 9 bases at J, with 7 bases between. This CDR3 is built from 11 residues. Study-wide findings and caveats: Researchers report that CD8+ T cells had, on average, more expanded clones than CD4+.

Some clones are missing from TCRdb's copy, which holds only in-frame ones; the method was immunoSEQ multiplex PCR. Of roughly 15,000 clones in the sample, around four fifths are singletons; the top ten hold about 26%. This sequence was found in an adult with an advanced solid tumor such as melanoma, head and neck, liver or kidney cancer. This material consisted of CD4+ or CD8+ T cells sorted from blood, taken in a trial of the OX40 agonist ivuxolimab. The rearrangement joins TRBV27 to TRBJ2-1; perhaps TRBD2 as D (5 bases). Here the CDR3 reads CASSSAGEQFF. In nucleotides, the CDR3 is TGTGCCAGCAGTTCCGCGGGTGAGCAGTTCTTC.